Listed here are 23 T cell receptor beta chains from one sample, sequenced in a study of blood T cells in healthy people across ages. Through a sample-barcoded 5' primer and a J-beta primer mix, a second PCR was run for 7 to 11 cycles. One entry per CDR3 protein, called by TCRdb with MiXCR from the 5' RACE reads. The data hold roughly 1.7 million distinct CDR3 sequences, with 34% observed a single time. The sequenced sample was blood. These receptors all come from a woman in her thirties in good health.

This CDR3 reads CASSSTPFSNYNEQFF. The CDR3 coding sequence is TGTGCCAGCAGCTCGACCCCGTTCTCGAACTACAATGAGCAGTTCTTC. The chain links TRBV12-3 or TRBV12-4 to TRBJ2-1; no firm D call. With 6 bases removed from V and 3 bases from J, the gap between germline ends came to 18 bases. The CDR3 spans 16 residues.

A word on this clonotype: At one of its ends the junction is not consistent with the germline gene, which may arise from a read error. The CDR3 is CSALNRPSGNYGYIF. The CDR3 DNA sequence: TGCAGTGCCCTTAATCGCCCCAGCGGGAACTATGGCTACATCTTC. This chain uses TRBV20-1 with TRBJ1-2; no clear D. This CDR3 region has 15 residues. Germline-derived CDR1 and CDR2 are DFQATT and SNEGSKA (reference sequence).

There are a few counts of this clonotype. Relative to the germline gene, one junction end is altered; a read error may explain this. The chain is built from TRBV27 and TRBJ1-2; no clear D. CDR1 is MNHEY, CDR2 SMNVEV, per germline (reference sequence). This CDR3 is 12 amino acids long. CDR3 amino acids: CASSPLGYGNTF. In DNA, the CDR3 is TGTGCCAGCAGTCCCCTCGGCTATGGCAACACCTTC.

CDR3 sequence: CASSFGLAGVGRETQYF. The CDR3 nucleotides are TGTGCCAGCTCCTTTGGGTTAGCGGGAGTTGGGCGAGAGACCCAGTACTTC. This sequence joins TRBV27 and TRBJ2-5, with 9 bases aligning to TRBD2. After removal of 8 bases from V and 4 bases from J, the junction contained 17 bases not matched to a gene. The CDR3 runs to 17 residues. Germline V CDR1 and CDR2: MNHEY, SMNVEV (reference sequence).

Only a few counts were recorded for this clonotype. The CDR3 region is CASSLTAGGEQFF. In DNA, the CDR3 is TGTGCCAGCAGCTTAACCGCGGGCGGCGAGCAGTTCTTC. This chain connects TRBV7-9 to TRBJ2-1; D possibly corresponds to TRBD2 (5 bases). Trimming took off 2 bases at V and 10 bases at J, with 12 bases between the two ends. Germline CDR1 and CDR2: SEHNR and FQNEAQ (reference sequence). The CDR3 spans 13 residues.

The chain couples TRBV6-1 to TRBJ2-7, with TRBD1 matching over 9 bases. The germline V gene encodes CDR1 MNHNS and CDR2 SASEGT. The CDR3 totals 15 residues. The V segment lost 1 base and the J segment 4 bases; nucleotides outside the gene matches: 5. This CDR3 is CASSEVGTGTYEQYF. DNA of the CDR3: TGTGCCAGCAGTGAAGTTGGGACAGGGACATACGAGCAGTACTTC.

The chain has TRBV11-2 and TRBJ1-1; D is unresolved. This CDR3 has 16 amino acids. V lost 1 base, J lost 1 base, and 13 bases lay in between. Germline V gene lookup returns CDR1 SGHAT and CDR2 FQNNGV. Here the CDR3 DNA reads TGTGCCAGCAGCTTAGCCACATGGAATCCGAACACTGAAGCTTTCTTT. This encodes CASSLATWNPNTEAFF.

The chain recombines TRBV3-1 with TRBJ2-7; 9 bases fit TRBD2. Germline CDR1 reads LGHDT; CDR2 reads YNNKEL (reference sequence). V lost 4 bases to trimming and J lost 1 base; unmatched junction nucleotides: 8. This CDR3 has 16 amino acids. The CDR3 loop is CASSPTLSGGSYEQYF. As DNA, the CDR3 is TGTGCCAGCAGCCCCACCCTTAGCGGGGGATCCTACGAGCAGTACTTC.

This clonotype was counted at least ten times. This chain connects TRBV29-1 to TRBJ2-1, with D hard to call. CDR3 length: 14 amino acids. Trimming took 7 bases from V and 0 from J, leaving 13 bases between them. Germline CDR1 and CDR2: SQVTM and ANQGSEA. The CDR3 loop reads CSARQVRSYNEQFF. CDR3 bases: TGCAGCGCCAGGCAGGTCCGCTCCTACAATGAGCAGTTCTTC.

The V gene is TRBV15, the J gene TRBJ1-5, with TRBD1 as a possible D gene (5 bases). Germline V gene data show CDR1 as LNHNV and CDR2 as YYDKDF (reference sequence). This CDR3 is built from 14 residues. V shed 2 bases and J shed 4 bases, with 9 bases lying between them. Here the CDR3 DNA reads TGTGCCACCAGCAGAACGACAGAAAATCAGCCCCAGCATTTT. Its protein product is CATSRTTENQPQHF.

This clonotype was counted a few times. The gene calls are TRBV11-2 and TRBJ2-1, with TRBD1 as a possible D gene (5 bases). Germline CDR1 SGHAT, CDR2 FQNNGV. The CDR3 runs 14 residues. V was clipped by 3 bases and J by 8 bases, with 14 bases between them. In DNA form, the CDR3 reads TGTGCCAGCAGCTTCAGGGCACCCAGGGATGAGCAGTTCTTC. Translated: CASSFRAPRDEQFF.

The rearrangement links TRBV7-2 to TRBJ2-3; TRBD1 might be the D (6 bases). The germline V gene has CDR1 SGHTA and CDR2 FQGNSA. The CDR3 loop spans 14 amino acids. V dropped 5 bases and J dropped 8 bases, with 17 bases sitting between them. The CDR3 region is CASSLKGGSLTQYF. DNA of the CDR3: TGTGCCAGCAGCCTGAAAGGGGGAAGCCTTACGCAGTATTTT.

This chain joins TRBV5-1 and TRBJ2-5; 7 bases are a match to TRBD2. This CDR3 spans 16 amino acids. V was clipped by 4 bases and J by 2 bases; unmatched bases: 11. Germline CDR1 SGHRS, CDR2 YFSETQ. The CDR3 region has the DNA TGCGCCAGCAGCCCGTCAATAGCGGGCTTGCAAGAGACCCAGTACTTC. This translates into CASSPSIAGLQETQYF. Full variable domain (remainder filled in from reference TRBV5-1 and TRBJ2-5): KAGVTQTPRYLIKTRGQQVTLSCSPISGHRSVSWYQQTPGQGLQFLFEYFSETQRNKGNFPGRFSGRQFSNSRSEMNVSTLELGDSALYLCASSPSIAGLQETQYFGPGTRLLVL.

The chain uses TRBV5-5 and TRBJ1-1; TRBD1 matches 9 bases. The V gene end was trimmed by 4 bases and the J gene end by 0 bases; junction bases not matched to a gene: 4. The V gene's germline CDR1 is SGHKS and CDR2 YYEKEE (reference sequence). The CDR3 is made up of 15 amino acids. The CDR3 is CASSGGTGLNTEAFF. The DNA of the CDR3 is TGTGCCAGCAGCGGGGGGACAGGGTTGAACACTGAAGCTTTCTTT.

This chain uses TRBV4-1 with TRBJ2-6; tentative D call: TRBD1 (6 bases). Deletions cut 4 bases from V and 2 bases from J, with 9 bases between. Germline assignment: CDR1 MGHRA and CDR2 YSYEKL. There are 15 residues in the CDR3. The CDR3 DNA reads TGCGCCAGCAGCCGAGGGGGTGCTGGGGCCAACGTCCTGACTTTC. Amino acids: CASSRGGAGANVLTF.

This clonotype appeared a few times. This chain links TRBV19 with TRBJ1-1, with D unresolved. The germline gives CDR1 LNHDA, CDR2 SQIVND (reference sequence). This CDR3 has 14 residues. With 2 bases removed from V and 1 base from J, the gap between germline ends came to 8 bases. The chain's CDR3 is CASSIMTANTEAFF. DNA of the CDR3: TGTGCCAGTAGTATAATGACCGCGAACACTGAAGCTTTCTTT.

This clonotype was counted between two and nine times. The rearrangement joins TRBV4-2 to TRBJ1-2; no firm D call. The CDR3 spans 16 residues. Germline V lookup: CDR1 LGHNA, CDR2 YNFKEQ. Deletions cut 4 bases from V and 4 bases from J, with 19 bases between. CDR3 DNA sequence: TGTGCCAGCAGCCGGCCATCTGGGGTTGGTTTCTATGGCTACACCTTC. Encoded protein: CASSRPSGVGFYGYTF.

The V gene is TRBV6-1, the J gene TRBJ1-5, with unresolved D. The CDR3 contains 13 residues. In germline, CDR1 is MNHNS, CDR2 SASEGT. Trimming took off 6 bases at V and 3 bases at J, with 9 bases between the two ends. Here the CDR3 DNA reads TGTGCCAGCAGAACACAAGACAATCAGCCCCAGCATTTT. Translating it yields CASRTQDNQPQHF.

V and J are TRBV27 and TRBJ2-5; perhaps TRBD2 as D (5 bases). Germline values: CDR1 MNHEY, CDR2 SMNVEV (reference sequence). The CDR3 is 15 residues long. V shed 2 bases and J shed 2 bases, with 12 bases lying between them. In nucleotides, the CDR3 is TGTGCCAGCAGTTTAAGTCCGGGGTCACAAGAGACCCAGTACTTC. Translating it yields CASSLSPGSQETQYF.

The chain joins TRBV4-1 to TRBJ1-3; D is ambiguous. Trimming shortened V by 7 bases and J by 0 bases, and 13 bases separated the two germline ends. There are 15 residues in the CDR3. Germline V gene data show CDR1 as MGHRA and CDR2 as YSYEKL. In DNA, the CDR3 is TGCGCCAGCACCCTTGGCAGTACCTCTGGAAACACCATATATTTT. Its protein is CASTLGSTSGNTIYF.

The V call is TRBV7-8, the J call TRBJ1-2; tentatively, D is TRBD1 (5 bases). This CDR3 is built from 14 residues. Trimming stripped 11 bases from V and 2 bases from J, with 18 bases between. In germline, CDR1 is SGHVS, CDR2 FQNEAQ. CDR3 in DNA: TGTGCCTCCCAGGCAGGGAGGGCGAACTATGGCTACACCTTC. Translated: CASQAGRANYGYTF.

This clonotype was counted only a few times. The chain joins TRBV6-5 to TRBJ1-2, with 8 bases that match TRBD1. V lost 2 bases to trimming and J lost 8 bases; unmatched junction nucleotides: 4. This CDR3 region has 13 residues. The germline gives CDR1 MNHEY, CDR2 SVGAGI. CDR3: CASSYAGGRGYTF. CDR3 DNA: TGTGCCAGCAGTTACGCAGGGGGCCGGGGCTACACCTTC.

This clonotype was observed a few times. The chain employs TRBV25-1 and TRBJ2-7; weak D call: TRBD2 (5 bases). The CDR3 extends over 13 amino acids. CDR1 is MGHDK, CDR2 SYGVNS, per germline. V lost 3 bases, J lost 6 bases, and 12 bases lay in between. CDR3 nucleotides: TGTGCCAGCAGTGATTGGACTTCGTCCGAGCAGTACTTC. Translating gives CASSDWTSSEQYF.